These 10 T cell receptor beta chains share one sample of origin, sequenced in a study of metastatic and nonmetastatic thyroid tumors. From the PCR reads, TCRdb re-called clones with MiXCR. This table has about 21,000 clones, about 30% appearing once. Thyroid surgery was preceded by no treatment in any patient. Sequencing was performed on tumor tissue. These receptors came from a female donor with papillary thyroid cancer or a benign thyroid nodule (not recorded which). Some clones in this sample may be carry-over from other donors' samples.

This clone was picked up many times. The J gene is TRBJ2-2, the V gene TRBV4-1; D might be TRBD2 (6 bases). The CDR3 has 17 residues. CDR1 is MGHRA, CDR2 YSYEKL, per germline. Trimming left V 4 bases short and J 2 bases short, with 17 bases between. The CDR3 region is CASSPGPWDSNTGELFF. CDR3 bases: TGCGCCAGCAGCCCAGGCCCGTGGGACTCTAACACCGGGGAGCTGTTTTTT.

By sample share, this clone is medium-sized. This rearrangement joins TRBV6-1 to TRBJ1-4; D remains ambiguous. Trimming stripped 4 bases from V and 4 bases from J, with 10 bases between. The CDR3 loop spans 14 amino acids. Per the germline V gene, CDR1 is MNHNS and CDR2 is SASEGT. This chain's CDR3 is CASSGLQINEKLFF. The DNA for the CDR3 is TGTGCCAGCAGTGGGCTACAGATTAATGAAAAACTGTTTTTT.

This clone is labeled as medium-sized. V usage is TRBV28 and J usage is TRBJ1-2, with unresolved D. Germline V lookup: CDR1 MDHEN, CDR2 SYDVKM. V was cut by 7 bases and J by 0 bases, with 18 bases left in between. This CDR3 spans 16 amino acids. CDR3 bases: TGTGCCAGCACCAGATTGGGGTTCGGAGCTAACTATGGCTACACCTTC. This codes for CASTRLGFGANYGYTF.

This clone was counted at least ten times. The V and J genes are TRBV30 and TRBJ2-7, with D possibly matching TRBD2 (6 bases). CDR3 length: 14 residues. Trimming took 0 bases from V and 7 from J, leaving 16 bases between them. The germline V gene encodes CDR1 GTSNPN and CDR2 SVGIG (reference sequence). The CDR3 sequence: CAWSVLVAAGEQYF. The CDR3 coding sequence is TGTGCCTGGAGTGTACTGGTAGCGGCCGGGGAGCAGTACTTC.

There are many counts of this clone. A much larger clone sits a single nucleotide away, making a read error possible. At the DNA level, this CDR3 is encoded by other sequences in the same sample as well. The chain recombines TRBV6-1 with TRBJ2-5, with TRBD2 matching 10 bases. V was clipped by 6 bases and J by 3 bases; unmatched bases: 7. The V gene's germline CDR1 is MNHNS and CDR2 SASEGT. The CDR3 runs to 15 residues. CDR3 residues: CASRSTGTSEETQYF. As DNA, the CDR3 is TGTGCCAGCAGGTCGACCGGGACTAGCGAAGAGACCCAGTACTTC.

V usage is TRBV14 and J usage is TRBJ1-2; a weak D match, TRBD1 (5 bases). Trimming stripped 1 base from V and 0 bases from J, with 12 bases between. The CDR3 is 16 residues long. Germline V CDR1 and CDR2: SGHDN, FVKESK. CDR3 in DNA: TGTGCCAGCAGCCAAGGGGGACCGACATCTAACTATGGCTACACCTTC. Protein product: CASSQGGPTSNYGYTF.

This clone was seen many times. A read error is possible here, since a much larger clone lies one base away. This chain links TRBV19 with TRBJ2-1; D not certain. Trimming left V 1 base short and J 9 bases short, with 10 bases between. CDR3 length equals 13 residues. CDR1 and CDR2 (germline): LNHDA, SQIVND (reference sequence). DNA for the CDR3: TGTGCCAGTAGTATAGCCCCCCTCCCTGAGCAGTTCTTC. This codes for CASSIAPLPEQFF.

This clone was seen ten or more times. The chain recombines TRBV4-1 with TRBJ2-2, with D possibly TRBD2 on 6 matching bases. There are 17 residues in the CDR3. Per germline, CDR1 MGHRA and CDR2 YSYEKL. The V gene lost 0 bases and the J gene lost 4 bases, with 15 bases spanning the gap. The CDR3 protein is CASSQDTSPSFTGELFF. DNA of the CDR3: TGCGCCAGCAGCCAAGATACTAGCCCCAGCTTCACCGGGGAGCTGTTTTTT.

In this sample, this clone turned up many times. The rearrangement links TRBV15 to TRBJ1-3; TRBD1 matches at 10 bases. The germline CDR1 and CDR2 sequences are LNHNV and YYDKDF (reference sequence). This CDR3 contains 21 residues. J was trimmed by 4 bases and V by 8 bases; bases with no gene match: 26. CDR3 amino acids: CATSLPHNLRTGGSSGNTIYF. CDR3 sequence (DNA): TGTGCCACCTCACTCCCCCATAATTTAAGGACAGGGGGAAGCTCCGGAAACACCATATATTTT.

This clone came up a few times. The CDR3 DNA follows: TGTGCCAGCACGTGTCCCGTGTCCACTTCGACAGATACGCAGTATTTT. It encodes CASTCPVSTSTDTQYF. This chain links TRBV28 with TRBJ2-3; D gene unclear. This CDR3 has 16 amino acids. V lost 7 bases and J 3 bases, leaving 20 bases between the germline ends. In germline, CDR1 is MDHEN, CDR2 SYDVKM.